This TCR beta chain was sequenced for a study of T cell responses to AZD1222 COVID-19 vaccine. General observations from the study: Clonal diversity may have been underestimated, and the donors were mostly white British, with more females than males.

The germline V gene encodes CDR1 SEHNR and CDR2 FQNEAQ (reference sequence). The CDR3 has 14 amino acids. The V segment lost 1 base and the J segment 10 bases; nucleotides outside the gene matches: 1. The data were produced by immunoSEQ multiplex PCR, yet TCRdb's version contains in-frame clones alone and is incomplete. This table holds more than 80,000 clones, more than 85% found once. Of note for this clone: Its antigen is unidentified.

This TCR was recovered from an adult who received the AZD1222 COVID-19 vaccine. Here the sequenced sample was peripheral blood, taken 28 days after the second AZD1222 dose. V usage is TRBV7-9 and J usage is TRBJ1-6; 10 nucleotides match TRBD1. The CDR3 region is CASSLGTGGSPLHF. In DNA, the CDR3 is TGTGCCAGCAGCTTAGGGACAGGGGGGTCACCCCTCCACTTT.